This entry lists 17 T cell receptor beta chains sequenced from one sample in a study of blood T cell repertoires in COVID-19. Method: immunoSEQ multiplex PCR; TCRdb's copy keeps in-frame clones and lacks some. Counted here are around 97,000 clones, roughly 84% occurring once; the ten biggest clones make up over 10%. Input material: peripheral blood. All receptors derive from a human donor in a cohort sampled during active or convalescent COVID-19.

The V and J genes are TRBV19 and TRBJ2-1, with D perhaps matching TRBD1 (6 bases). The germline V and J ends were trimmed by 5 bases and 0 bases, with 11 bases remaining between them. The CDR3 spans 15 residues. CDR1 is LNHDA and CDR2 is SQIVND in the germline V gene (reference sequence). DNA for the CDR3: TGTGCCAGTAGTGCACAGGGAAGCTCCTACAATGAGCAGTTCTTC. This encodes CASSAQGSSYNEQFF.

This clone was observed a single time. The rearrangement uses TRBV7-6 and TRBJ2-5, with TRBD1 matching over 8 bases. This CDR3 is built from 16 residues. The junction had 6 bases not matched to a gene; V was cut back by 1 base and J by 2 bases. In germline, CDR1 is SGHVS, CDR2 FNYEAQ. The CDR3 coding sequence is TGTGCCAGCAGCTTAGTGCCGGACAGGGATCAAGAGACCCAGTACTTC. It yields the protein CASSLVPDRDQETQYF.

This clone was picked up one time. J is TRBJ2-2 and V is TRBV9; the D gene is possibly TRBD1 (7 bases). Germline V gives CDR1 SGDLS, CDR2 YYNGEE. Trimming took off 0 bases at V and 6 bases at J, with 12 bases between the two ends. The CDR3 is 15 amino acids. This chain's CDR3 is CASSVGQGLAGELFF. CDR3 bases: TGTGCCAGCAGCGTAGGACAGGGACTCGCCGGGGAGCTGTTTTTT.

V is TRBV12-5 and J is TRBJ2-5; 10 bases align to TRBD2. The CDR3 is made up of 15 amino acids. Germline CDR1 LGHNT, CDR2 FRNRAP. The V gene end was trimmed by 5 bases and the J gene end by 4 bases; junction bases not matched to a gene: 7. CDR3 protein: CASGARGLATETQYF. CDR3 in DNA: TGTGCTAGTGGTGCCCGGGGACTAGCGACAGAGACCCAGTACTTC.

This clone occurred a few times. CDR3 amino acids: CASRVQGGITEAFF. The CDR3 bases are TGTGCCAGTAGGGTCCAGGGAGGTATCACTGAAGCTTTCTTT. V gene TRBV19 combines with J gene TRBJ1-1; D might be TRBD1 (5 bases). V lost 6 bases, J lost 4 bases, and 15 bases lay in between. CDR1 is LNHDA and CDR2 is SQIVND in the germline V gene (reference sequence). The CDR3 totals 14 residues.

V usage is TRBV30 and J usage is TRBJ1-6; 7 bases align to TRBD1. This CDR3 spans 15 amino acids. V dropped 2 bases and J dropped 7; count of bases not matched to a gene: 8. Looked up from germline, CDR1 is GTSNPN and CDR2 is SVGIG (reference sequence). The CDR3 sequence: CAWSRGGTENSPLHF. The CDR3 DNA reads TGTGCCTGGAGTAGGGGCGGGACAGAGAATTCACCCCTCCACTTT.

J is TRBJ1-3 and V is TRBV29-1; D perhaps matches TRBD1 (5 bases). Germline V gene data show CDR1 as SQVTM and CDR2 as ANQGSEA. Between the trimmed V and J ends, which lost 6 bases and 1 base, there was a span of 7 bases. The CDR3 length is 12 residues. Written as DNA, the CDR3 is TGCAGCGTGACAGAATCTGGAAACACCATATATTTT. Translating it yields CSVTESGNTIYF.

In nucleotides, the CDR3 is TGTGCCTGGAGCATGGGACAGGGGGAAGATCAGCCCCAGCATTTT. It is translated as CAWSMGQGEDQPQHF. This chain links TRBV30 with TRBJ1-5; the match to TRBD1 covers 11 bases. CDR1 and CDR2 from the germline V gene are GTSNPN and SVGIG (reference sequence). The CDR3 length is 15 residues. The junction had 6 bases not matched to a gene; V was cut back by 3 bases and J by 5 bases.

The J gene is TRBJ1-5, the V gene TRBV5-6, with D possibly matching TRBD1 (5 bases). The germline V and J ends were trimmed by 4 bases and 8 bases, with 10 bases remaining between them. This CDR3 is 12 amino acids long. Germline lookup yields CDR1 SGHDT and CDR2 YYEEEE. The CDR3 region is CASSQGGEPQHF. The CDR3 DNA is TGTGCCAGCAGCCAGGGCGGGGAGCCCCAGCATTTT.

This chain uses TRBV19 with TRBJ2-3; D is possibly TRBD1 (5 bases). Germline assignment: CDR1 LNHDA and CDR2 SQIVND (reference sequence). V was shortened by 1 base and J by 2 bases, with 10 bases between the two germline ends. This CDR3 has 15 residues. CDR3 nucleotides: TGTGCCAGTAGTATAGCAGGGCCCCCCACAGATACGCAGTATTTT. This translates into CASSIAGPPTDTQYF.

This rearrangement joins TRBV7-3 to TRBJ2-6, with a possible D match to TRBD2 (6 bases). Germline V CDR1 and CDR2: SGHTA, FQGTGA. The CDR3 is 19 amino acids. The ends were cut back, 5 bases at V and 0 bases at J, with 20 bases in the middle. CDR3 DNA sequence: TGTGCCAGCAGCCCGATCCTGGCGGGGCCTCACTCTGGGGCCAACGTCCTGACTTTC. Its translation: CASSPILAGPHSGANVLTF.

This clone was observed once. This rearrangement joins TRBV5-1 to TRBJ1-6; 9 nucleotides agree with TRBD1. The CDR3 extends over 14 amino acids. V lost 3 bases to trimming and J lost 8 bases; unmatched junction nucleotides: 3. CDR1 is SGHRS, CDR2 YFSETQ, per germline. The CDR3 loop reads CASSSRDRDSPLHF. Written as DNA, the CDR3 is TGCGCCAGCAGCTCTCGGGACAGGGATTCACCCCTCCACTTT.

CDR3 coding DNA: TGTGCCTGGAGTGTACCGACTAGCGGGGGGGCAGATACGCAGTATTTT. Translation gives CAWSVPTSGGADTQYF. The chain recombines TRBV30 with TRBJ2-3; 14 bases match TRBD2. This CDR3 comprises 16 residues. Germline assignment: CDR1 GTSNPN and CDR2 SVGIG (reference sequence). The J segment lost 4 bases and the V segment lost 0 bases, leaving 3 bases of the junction unmatched.

The gene calls are TRBV18 and TRBJ2-2; a possible D gene is TRBD1 (6 bases). This CDR3 has 17 residues. Trimming removed 3 bases from V and 2 bases from J, with 16 bases in between. Germline CDR1 reads KGHSH; CDR2 reads LQKENI. CDR3 nucleotides: TGTGCCAGCTCACCTTTAAGTGGGACACGAAACACCGGGGAGCTGTTTTTT. This encodes CASSPLSGTRNTGELFF.

The chain couples TRBV5-1 to TRBJ1-1, with D possibly TRBD1 on 5 matching bases. Trimming took 0 bases from V and 3 from J, leaving 15 bases between them. Germline CDR1 and CDR2: SGHRS and YFSETQ. CDR3 length: 16 residues. CDR3: CASSLGLGEAHTEAFF. DNA of the CDR3: TGCGCCAGCAGCTTGGGTTTAGGGGAAGCGCACACTGAAGCTTTCTTT.

The gene calls are TRBV9 and TRBJ2-5; 9 bases match TRBD2. Losses at the gene ends were 4 bases for V and 1 base for J; bases not matched to a gene: 5. Germline V gene sequence: CDR1 SGDLS, CDR2 YYNGEE. The CDR3 is 15 amino acids. CDR3 region: CASSRTSDLQETQYF. The CDR3 region has the DNA TGTGCCAGCAGCCGGACTAGCGACCTCCAAGAGACCCAGTACTTC.

This chain joins TRBV6-5 and TRBJ1-1; a weak D match, TRBD1 (6 bases). The CDR3 has 13 residues. The V end was cut by 0 bases, the J end by 6 bases, with 8 bases between. CDR1 and CDR2 from the germline V gene are MNHEY and SVGAGI. CDR3 residues: CASSYSRGSEAFF. The CDR3 coding sequence is TGTGCCAGCAGTTACTCGAGGGGGTCTGAAGCTTTCTTT.